Following are 22 T cell receptor beta chains from one sample sequenced in a study of lymphopenia after photon versus proton radiotherapy. This table comes from immunoSEQ multiplex PCR, and its TCRdb copy is limited to in-frame clones, with some not included. The table records roughly 15,000 clones, 65% to 85% of them present only once. Specimen: peripheral blood, collected from a patient treated with photon-based radiotherapy. Source of these receptors: a man aged 45-65 years with gastric cancer.

The chain employs TRBV6-5 and TRBJ2-5, with D tentatively TRBD2 (6 bases). Gene TRBJ2-7 matches the end of the DNA better, so the J call may be wrong. Germline V gives CDR1 MNHEY, CDR2 SVGAGI. This CDR3 has 13 amino acids. CDR3 sequence (DNA): TGTGCCACCCTGGACCGGCGGGGCTACGAGCAGTACTTC. The encoded protein is CATLDRRGYEQYF.

The CDR3 region is CSVGGAGYEQYF. For the CDR3, the DNA is TGCAGCGTTGGAGGGGCCGGCTACGAGCAGTACTTC. The chain uses TRBV29-1 and TRBJ2-5, with D perhaps TRBD1 or TRBD2 (5 bases each). The J call may be mistaken, given a closer DNA end match to TRBJ2-7. The germline V gene has CDR1 SQVTM and CDR2 ANQGSEA. The CDR3 covers 12 residues.

V usage is TRBV5-6 and J usage is TRBJ2-5; maybe TRBD2 (6 bases). The CDR3 totals 14 residues. Germline V lookup: CDR1 SGHDT, CDR2 YYEEEE. V was shortened by 4 bases and J by 5 bases, with 15 bases between the two germline ends. The CDR3 spells CASSKPDGGETQYF. DNA for the CDR3: TGTGCCAGCAGCAAGCCCGATGGAGGGGAGACCCAGTACTTC.

V gene TRBV10-3 combines with J gene TRBJ1-6, with 7 nucleotides matching TRBD1. Germline V gene data show CDR1 as ENHRY and CDR2 as SYGVKD. The length of the CDR3 is 14 residues. Trimming removed 5 bases from V and 7 bases from J; junction bases left unmatched: 5. The CDR3 nucleotides read TGTGCCATCAGTAGAGACAGGGTGAATTCACCCCTCCACTTT. It encodes CAISRDRVNSPLHF.

V and J are TRBV6-1 and TRBJ1-6; unclear D gene. Trimming shortened V by 3 bases and J by 7 bases, and 4 bases separated the two germline ends. This CDR3 is 12 amino acids long. In germline, CDR1 is MNHNS, CDR2 SASEGT. The CDR3 DNA reads TGTGCCAGCAGTGATCACAATTCACCCCTCCACTTT. Protein product: CASSDHNSPLHF.

V and J are TRBV2 and TRBJ2-3, with 10 bases fitting TRBD2. V trimming: 4 bases; J trimming: 10 bases; junction bases outside the gene matches: 8. The CDR3 is made up of 14 amino acids. Germline V CDR1 and CDR2: SNHLY, FYNNEI. Here the CDR3 reads CASSAASGGGAQYF. The CDR3 DNA reads TGTGCCAGCAGTGCGGCTAGCGGGGGTGGTGCGCAGTATTTT.

J is TRBJ2-2 and V is TRBV5-1; D gene unclear. Germline CDR1 and CDR2: SGHRS and YFSETQ. This CDR3 is 12 amino acids long. Trimming stripped 0 bases from V and 6 bases from J, with 3 bases between. The CDR3 sequence: CASSLEAGELFF. The CDR3 DNA reads as TGCGCCAGCAGCTTGGAGGCCGGGGAGCTGTTTTTT.

There are a few counts of this clone. This rearrangement joins TRBV10-3 to TRBJ2-1; 9 bases are shared with TRBD1. This CDR3 has 14 residues. J was trimmed by 8 bases and V by 6 bases; bases with no gene match: 8. CDR1 ENHRY and CDR2 SYGVKD come from the germline V gene. The CDR3 coding sequence is TGTGCCATCAGCGGGGGACAGGGAAGCGATGAGCAGTTCTTC. The encoded protein is CAISGGQGSDEQFF.

The chain joins TRBV30 to TRBJ2-3; D is possibly TRBD2 (5 bases). The CDR3 has 12 residues. With 6 bases removed from V and 7 bases from J, the gap between germline ends came to 14 bases. Looked up from germline, CDR1 is GTSNPN and CDR2 is SVGIG (reference sequence). CDR3 in amino acids: CACEGKPNTQYF. In DNA, the CDR3 is TGTGCCTGTGAGGGTAAACCTAATACGCAGTATTTT. Full variable domain (rest looked up from reference TRBV30 and TRBJ2-3): SQTIHQWPATLVQPVGSPLSLECTVEGTSNPNLYWYRQAAGRGLQLLFYSVGIGQISSEVPQNLSASRPQDRQFILSSKKLLLSDSGFYLCACEGKPNTQYFGPGTRLTVL.

The genes are TRBV5-1 and TRBJ2-5; 7 nucleotides agree with TRBD1. V dropped 2 bases and J dropped 4; count of bases not matched to a gene: 11. The germline CDR1 and CDR2 sequences are SGHRS and YFSETQ. The CDR3 has 16 amino acids. CDR3: CASSLNLQGKGETQYF. The DNA for the CDR3 is TGCGCCAGCAGCTTAAATCTACAGGGGAAAGGAGAGACCCAGTACTTC. Variable domain in full (rest from reference TRBV5-1 and TRBJ2-5): KAGVTQTPRYLIKTRGQQVTLSCSPISGHRSVSWYQQTPGQGLQFLFEYFSETQRNKGNFPGRFSGRQFSNSRSEMNVSTLELGDSALYLCASSLNLQGKGETQYFGPGTRLLVL.

This clone turned up a few times. The V gene is TRBV5-1, the J gene TRBJ2-7; D is uncertain. The CDR3 covers 14 residues. From germline, CDR1 is SGHRS and CDR2 YFSETQ. V was clipped by 0 bases and J by 0 bases, with 7 bases between them. The CDR3 DNA is TGCGCCAGCAGCTTGGACGCACACTCCTACGAGCAGTACTTC. Translation: CASSLDAHSYEQYF.

The CDR3 reads CSVSRAGQGYEQYF. CDR3 bases: TGCAGCGTATCAAGGGCGGGACAGGGCTACGAGCAGTACTTC. The gene calls are TRBV29-1 and TRBJ2-7, with TRBD1 matching over 9 bases. There are 14 residues in the CDR3. Trimming took 6 bases from V and 3 from J; bases not matched to a gene: 9. From germline, CDR1 is SQVTM and CDR2 ANQGSEA.

V is TRBV28 and J is TRBJ1-2; possibly TRBD1 for D (5 bases). Trimming cost V 10 bases and J 2 bases, with 11 bases left between them. The CDR3 has 12 residues. The V gene's germline CDR1 is MDHEN and CDR2 SYDVKM. CDR3 residues: CATGPANYGYTF. The CDR3 DNA sequence: TGTGCCACAGGGCCCGCGAACTATGGCTACACCTTC.

The CDR3 here is CASSLTLGGSEAFF. In DNA form, the CDR3 reads TGTGCCAGCAGCTTGACCTTGGGCGGGTCTGAAGCTTTCTTT. The chain uses TRBV7-2 and TRBJ1-1; D not resolved. The CDR3 consists of 14 residues. Germline V gene lookup returns CDR1 SGHTA and CDR2 FQGNSA. V dropped 3 bases and J dropped 6 bases, with 14 bases sitting between them.

The V and J genes are TRBV11-2 and TRBJ2-1, with D maybe TRBD2 (6 bases). V lost 1 base to trimming and J lost 1 base, with 14 bases between them. Germline V gene sequence: CDR1 SGHAT, CDR2 FQNNGV. The CDR3 totals 17 residues. The CDR3 loop reads CASSLAGGLGSYNEQFF. CDR3 DNA: TGTGCCAGCAGCTTAGCCGGGGGATTGGGATCCTACAATGAGCAGTTCTTC. Full variable domain (remainder filled in from reference TRBV11-2 and TRBJ2-1): EAGVAQSPRYKIIEKRQSVAFWCNPISGHATLYWYQQILGQGPKLLIQFQNNGVVDDSQLPKDRFSAERLKGVDSTLKIQPAKLEDSAVYLCASSLAGGLGSYNEQFFGPGTRLTVL.

The chain carries TRBV5-6 and TRBJ1-5; 10 bases are a match to TRBD1. The germline V gene encodes CDR1 SGHDT and CDR2 YYEEEE. Unmatched junction bases numbered 7, after V lost 4 bases and J lost 6 bases. The CDR3 extends over 15 amino acids. The DNA for the CDR3 is TGTGCCAGCAGCGTCCGGGACAGGGGTGTTCAGCCCCAGCATTTT. It codes for CASSVRDRGVQPQHF.

The gene calls are TRBV7-3 and TRBJ2-5; D is unclear. Deletions cut 2 bases from V and 3 bases from J, with 13 bases between. The germline V gene encodes CDR1 SGHTA and CDR2 FQGTGA. The CDR3 has 15 residues. CDR3 sequence: CASSLVGGEEETQYF. The CDR3 nucleotides read TGTGCCAGCAGCTTAGTCGGCGGTGAAGAAGAGACCCAGTACTTC. The entire variable domain, with the rest obtained from reference TRBV7-3 and TRBJ2-5, is as follows: GAGVSQTPSNKVTEKGKYVELRCDPISGHTALYWYRQSLGQGPEFLIYFQGTGAADDSGLPNDRFFAVRPEGSVSTLKIQRTERGDSAVYLCASSLVGGEEETQYFGPGTRLLVL.

The rearrangement links TRBV10-3 to TRBJ2-3; tentatively, D is TRBD1 or TRBD2 (5 bases each). Germline CDR1 ENHRY, CDR2 SYGVKD. Deletions cut 2 bases from V and 5 bases from J, with 14 bases between. This CDR3 has 15 residues. CDR3 sequence (DNA): TGTGCCATCAGTGAGGGACAAAACCGGGGAGATACGCAGTATTTT. Protein sequence: CAISEGQNRGDTQYF.

The table lists this clone with a few counts. The chain is built from TRBV5-1 and TRBJ2-3; the D gene could be TRBD1 or TRBD2 (6 bases each). CDR1 is SGHRS and CDR2 is YFSETQ in the germline V gene. This CDR3 comprises 15 residues. Trimming left V 6 bases short and J 4 bases short, with 18 bases between. The CDR3 protein is CASTWRGGPADTQYF. The CDR3 DNA follows: TGCGCCAGCACCTGGAGAGGGGGGCCCGCAGATACGCAGTATTTT.

CDR3 residues: CASGQGDSTDTQYF. The CDR3 bases are TGCGCCAGCGGCCAGGGGGATAGCACAGATACGCAGTATTTT. The gene calls are TRBV5-1 and TRBJ2-3, with TRBD1 matching over 7 bases. The CDR3 is 14 amino acids. The J segment lost 0 bases and the V segment lost 7 bases, leaving 5 bases of the junction unmatched. CDR1 is SGHRS, CDR2 YFSETQ, per germline.

The genes are TRBV5-8 and TRBJ1-1, with TRBD1 matching over 7 bases. Germline V gene data show CDR1 as SGHTS and CDR2 as YDEGEE. V trimming: 2 bases; J trimming: 6 bases; junction bases outside the gene matches: 4. The CDR3 covers 13 residues. CDR3 nucleotides: TGTGCCAGCAGCTTCGACAGGGTATCTGAAGCTTTCTTT. Protein: CASSFDRVSEAFF.

This clone was detected once. This chain joins TRBV11-3 and TRBJ1-1; 10 bases map to TRBD1. This CDR3 comprises 17 residues. Germline V gene lookup returns CDR1 SGHNT and CDR2 YENEEA. V shed 5 bases and J 3 bases; nucleotides not matched to a gene: 12. The CDR3 sequence is CASSRGRGTGEDTEAFF. The CDR3 nucleotides read TGTGCCAGCAGCCGGGGGAGAGGGACAGGGGAGGACACTGAAGCTTTCTTT.